This T cell receptor (beta chain) was documented in a study of T cell clonotyping in hematopoietic cell transplantation. Study details: Samples: about 28 days before transplant, then days 30, 100 and 180 after. Study-wide points: Few recipient clonotypes overlapped donors; over 95% were de novo at given depth. Pathologically expanded recipient clonotypes increased progressively from day 30 to day 180 as diversity fell.

With regard to this clone: What it recognizes is unknown.

Here immunoSEQ multiplex PCR was the method, and the copy in TCRdb shows in-frame clones only, minus some. Of fewer than 10,000 clones in the sample, about 89% were seen once. Germline V gene sequence: CDR1 SNHLY, CDR2 FYNNEI. The CDR3 has 13 amino acids. V shed 4 bases, J shed 10 bases, and the junction held 8 bases outside the gene matches. The sequence was collected from a male patient between 55 and 70 years old who had an allogeneic stem cell transplant from a related donor, so the T cells may come from the graft donor. Some clones in this sample may be carry-over from other donors' samples. The chain links TRBV2 to TRBJ2-7; 9 bases map to TRBD1. The sequencing used peripheral blood mononuclear cells, collected at the time of graft-versus-host disease after allogeneic stem cell transplant. Written as DNA, the CDR3 is TGTGCCAGCAGTGCTGATAGACAGGGGGACCAGTACTTC. This gives the protein CASSADRQGDQYF.